The 27 T cell receptor beta chains below come from one sample, sequenced in a study of CD8+ T cells in alopecia areata. Treatment defined: oral pan-JAK inhibitor, 5-10 mg twice daily. RNA was isolated and reverse transcribed to cDNA, the sequencing template. Here immunoSEQ multiplex PCR was the method, and the copy in TCRdb shows in-frame clones only, minus some. The sample holds fewer than 100,000 clones; about 64% are singletons and the top ten take 15% to 19%. Sequenced here: CD8+ T cells sorted from blood, sampled at week 4, from a patient treated with tofacitinib. The source of these receptors is a human donor with alopecia areata.

There are a few counts of this clone. The chain carries TRBV7-9 and TRBJ1-2, with D possibly matching TRBD1 (6 bases). The V end was cut by 5 bases, the J end by 1 base, with 17 bases between. The germline gives CDR1 SEHNR, CDR2 FQNEAQ (reference sequence). This CDR3 is built from 16 residues. This chain's CDR3 is CASSPVGQLNNYGYTF. In DNA, the CDR3 is TGTGCCAGCAGCCCCGTAGGACAGCTAAATAACTATGGCTACACCTTC.

V gene TRBV15 combines with J gene TRBJ2-3; TRBD2 aligns across 9 bases. The CDR3 loop spans 17 amino acids. Germline V gives CDR1 LNHNV, CDR2 YYDKDF (reference sequence). Unmatched junction bases numbered 8, after V lost 3 bases and J lost 1 base. The CDR3 is CATSSRSSGDRTDTQYF. CDR3 bases: TGTGCCACCAGCAGTAGGTCTAGCGGGGACCGCACAGATACGCAGTATTTT.

The genes are TRBV7-9 and TRBJ1-2; the D is unclear. Germline values: CDR1 SEHNR, CDR2 FQNEAQ (reference sequence). CDR3 length: 14 residues. V lost 5 bases and J lost 5, with 15 bases in between. CDR3 DNA sequence: TGTGCCAGCAGCCAGACTACCACTACGTATGGCTACACCTTC. It codes for CASSQTTTTYGYTF.

V is TRBV5-6 and J is TRBJ2-7; D call uncertain. This CDR3 spans 12 amino acids. Per the germline V gene, CDR1 is SGHDT and CDR2 is YYEEEE. V was clipped by 4 bases and J by 2 bases, with 7 bases between them. CDR3 nucleotide sequence: TGTGCCAGCAGCCGCTCGACCTACGAGCAGTACTTC. It specifies CASSRSTYEQYF. Full variable domain (missing parts from reference TRBV5-6 and TRBJ2-7): DAGVTQSPTHLIKTRGQQVTLRCSPKSGHDTVSWYQQALGQGPQFIFQYYEEEERQRGNFPDRFSGHQFPNYSSELNVNALLLGDSALYLCASSRSTYEQYFGPGTRLTVT.

The rearrangement joins TRBV5-1 to TRBJ2-2; D is undetermined. The CDR3 totals 14 residues. In germline, CDR1 is SGHRS, CDR2 YFSETQ. Trimming took 1 base from V and 2 from J, leaving 6 bases between them. CDR3 region: CASSLRDNTGELFF. As DNA, the CDR3 is TGCGCCAGCAGCTTGAGAGATAACACCGGGGAGCTGTTTTTT.

V and J are TRBV15 and TRBJ1-2; D call uncertain. V was cut by 8 bases and J by 2 bases, with 15 bases left in between. This CDR3 is built from 14 residues. CDR1 and CDR2 (germline): LNHNV, YYDKDF (reference sequence). The CDR3 loop is CATAASRLNYGYTF. CDR3 nucleotides: TGTGCCACCGCAGCCAGTAGACTAAACTATGGCTACACCTTC.

A few counts support this clone. The chain employs TRBV21-1 and TRBJ1-4; TRBD1, as called in the table, went unchecked against the DNA. TRBV21-1 counts as a pseudogene. The CDR3 sequence is 11 residues long. The CDR3 is CASSVGHVLFF. In nucleotides, the CDR3 is TGTGCCAGCAGCGTGGGACACGTACTGTTTTTT.

This chain uses TRBV15 with TRBJ2-5; weak D call: TRBD2 (6 bases). Per germline, CDR1 LNHNV and CDR2 YYDKDF (reference sequence). This CDR3 has 18 amino acids. V was pared by 5 bases and J by 1 base, with 23 bases between. The CDR3 region is CATSGGKTIDSRQETQYF. In DNA form, the CDR3 reads TGTGCCACCAGCGGAGGGAAGACTATAGACAGTCGCCAAGAGACCCAGTACTTC.

This clone appeared a few times. V gene TRBV11-2 combines with J gene TRBJ2-1; maybe TRBD2 (6 bases). V lost 3 bases and J 8 bases, leaving 14 bases between the germline ends. Germline CDR1 reads SGHAT; CDR2 reads FQNNGV. CDR3 size: 14 residues. CDR3 residues: CASSLGGGLDEQFF. In DNA, the CDR3 is TGTGCCAGCAGCTTGGGCGGAGGGTTGGATGAGCAGTTCTTC. Supplemented by reference TRBV11-2 and TRBJ2-1, the full variable domain reads EAGVAQSPRYKIIEKRQSVAFWCNPISGHATLYWYQQILGQGPKLLIQFQNNGVVDDSQLPKDRFSAERLKGVDSTLKIQPAKLEDSAVYLCASSLGGGLDEQFFGPGTRLTVL.

The rearrangement uses TRBV28 and TRBJ1-2; 8 bases map to TRBD1. Germline V gene sequence: CDR1 MDHEN, CDR2 SYDVKM. J gave up 4 bases and V 5 bases, and 9 bases lay outside the gene matches. The CDR3 is 15 residues long. The CDR3 bases are TGTGCCAGCAGTCTGTCAGGGGGCTCTACCTATGGCTACACCTTC. It is translated as CASSLSGGSTYGYTF.

Note on this clone: A junction end diverges from the germline sequence, so it may reflect a read error. V usage is TRBV23-1 and J usage is TRBJ2-1, with D possibly being TRBD1 or TRBD2 (5 bases each). TRBV23-1 has ORF status, its function being uncertain. The CDR3 runs to 14 residues. The CDR3 sequence is CASSFGTAYNEQFF. CDR3 DNA: TGTGCCAGCAGCTTTGGGACGGCCTACAATGAGCAGTTCTTC.

This chain uses TRBV7-9 with TRBJ1-1; no reliable D call. With 4 bases removed from V and 1 base from J, the gap between germline ends came to 7 bases. The V gene's germline CDR1 is SEHNR and CDR2 FQNEAQ (reference sequence). The CDR3 runs to 13 residues. CDR3 sequence (DNA): TGTGCCAGCAGCTGGACGGAGAACACTGAAGCTTTCTTT. The encoded protein is CASSWTENTEAFF.

This chain uses TRBV5-1 with TRBJ1-5; D is undetermined. The CDR3 consists of 13 residues. The ends were cut back, 0 bases at V and 6 bases at J, with 7 bases in the middle. Per the germline V gene, CDR1 is SGHRS and CDR2 is YFSETQ. CDR3 sequence: CASSLGAGQPQHF. CDR3 DNA sequence: TGCGCCAGCAGCTTGGGGGCGGGTCAGCCCCAGCATTTT.

The chain links TRBV4-1 to TRBJ2-1, with D possibly called TRBD1 or TRBD2 (5 bases each). CDR3 length: 14 residues. Between the trimmed V and J ends, which lost 3 bases and 8 bases, there was a span of 14 bases. From germline, CDR1 is MGHRA and CDR2 YSYEKL. The CDR3 loop is CASSQGPLVHEQFF. The CDR3 DNA sequence: TGCGCCAGCAGCCAGGGGCCACTAGTCCATGAGCAGTTCTTC.

CDR3 loop: CASSADPGKPQHF. Here the CDR3 DNA reads TGTGCCAGCAGCGCGGACCCAGGGAAGCCCCAGCATTTT. V and J are TRBV9 and TRBJ1-5; possibly TRBD1 for D (5 bases). The germline gives CDR1 SGDLS, CDR2 YYNGEE. This CDR3 is 13 amino acids long. V was pared by 3 bases and J by 8 bases, with 12 bases between. The complete variable domain, with remaining parts taken from reference TRBV9 and TRBJ1-5, reads DSGVTQTPKHLITATGQRVTLRCSPRSGDLSVYWYQQSLDQGLQFLIQYYNGEERAKGNILERFSAQQFPDLHSELNLSSLELGDSALYFCASSADPGKPQHFGDGTRLSIL.

The genes are TRBV14 and TRBJ2-7, with D possibly TRBD2 on 5 matching bases. Germline CDR1 and CDR2: SGHDN and FVKESK. Trimming took off 5 bases at V and 0 bases at J, with 8 bases between the two ends. The CDR3 is made up of 13 amino acids. Here the CDR3 reads CASSVGSSYEQYF. Here the CDR3 DNA reads TGTGCCAGCAGCGTAGGGAGCTCCTACGAGCAGTACTTC.

The rearrangement joins TRBV6-4 to TRBJ2-3; TRBD2 matches 7 bases. The CDR3 extends over 14 amino acids. J lost 0 bases, V lost 4 bases, and 1 base had no gene match. Germline V CDR1 and CDR2: MRHNA, SNTAGT. CDR3 region: CASSGDYSTDTQYF. The CDR3 DNA follows: TGTGCCAGCAGTGGGGACTATAGCACAGATACGCAGTATTTT.

The chain has TRBV19 and TRBJ2-5; D possibly uses TRBD1 or TRBD2 (5 bases each). The CDR3 contains 17 residues. CDR1 is LNHDA and CDR2 is SQIVND in the germline V gene (reference sequence). V lost 3 bases, J lost 5 bases, and 22 bases lay in between. CDR3 protein: CASSIPGRDVLAETQYF. CDR3 DNA: TGTGCCAGTAGTATCCCCGGACGGGACGTGCTTGCTGAGACCCAGTACTTC.

This chain joins TRBV28 and TRBJ2-7; D gene unclear. V lost 5 bases to trimming and J lost 7 bases, with 12 bases between them. In germline, CDR1 is MDHEN, CDR2 SYDVKM. CDR3 length: 12 residues. CDR3 DNA: TGTGCCAGCAGTGAACCGGCGTGGGAGCAGTACTTC. The encoded protein is CASSEPAWEQYF. The entire variable domain, with the rest obtained from reference TRBV28 and TRBJ2-7, is as follows: DVKVTQSSRYLVKRTGEKVFLECVQDMDHENMFWYRQDPGLGLRLIYFSYDVKMKEKGDIPEGYSVSREKKERFSLILESASTNQTSMYLCASSEPAWEQYFGPGTRLTVT.

The CDR3 reads CASSSIGQGRNGYTF. Written as DNA, the CDR3 is TGTGCCAGCAGCTCAATCGGACAGGGGCGCAATGGCTACACCTTC. The chain employs TRBV7-8 and TRBJ1-2; 9 bases are a match to TRBD1. The CDR3 is made up of 15 amino acids. The V and J ends lost 4 bases and 6 bases, in that order; junction bases with no gene match: 9. Germline V gives CDR1 SGHVS, CDR2 FQNEAQ.

For this clone: Within the sample, other DNA sequences also encode this same CDR3. V is TRBV11-2 and J is TRBJ2-7, with TRBD1 identical over 7 bases. This CDR3 region has 13 residues. Germline trimming cut 5 bases from V and 2 bases from J; bases unmatched to any gene: 3. Per germline, CDR1 SGHAT and CDR2 FQNNGV. In DNA, the CDR3 is TGTGCCAGCAGCCCAGGGACAGCCTACGAGCAGTACTTC. Translating gives CASSPGTAYEQYF.

The chain is built from TRBV30 and TRBJ1-5; TRBD1 is a possible D gene (5 bases). The CDR3 has 15 residues. Germline V CDR1 and CDR2: GTSNPN, SVGIG (reference sequence). With 3 bases removed from V and 1 base from J, the gap between germline ends came to 13 bases. In DNA form, the CDR3 reads TGTGCCTGGAGCGTGGGACTCTTAAGCAATCAGCCCCAGCATTTT. Protein product: CAWSVGLLSNQPQHF.

V usage is TRBV2 and J usage is TRBJ2-3; the D gene is possibly TRBD2 (6 bases). CDR3 length equals 14 residues. Germline assignment: CDR1 SNHLY and CDR2 FYNNEI. V dropped 4 bases and J dropped 2 bases, with 10 bases sitting between them. CDR3 loop: CASSVAVYTDTQYF. Here the CDR3 DNA reads TGTGCCAGCAGTGTAGCGGTTTACACAGATACGCAGTATTTT.

The table lists this clone with a few counts. The chain uses TRBV9 and TRBJ1-2; possible D gene TRBD1, 6 bases. The CDR3 contains 13 residues. The V gene's germline CDR1 is SGDLS and CDR2 YYNGEE. V lost 4 bases and J lost 4, with 11 bases in between. CDR3 coding DNA: TGTGCCAGCAGCCTCACAGGGATCTATGGCTACACCTTC. This codes for CASSLTGIYGYTF.

The CDR3 sequence: CASSLEWGNGYTF. The CDR3 nucleotides are TGTGCCAGCAGCTTAGAATGGGGAAACGGCTACACCTTC. The rearrangement uses TRBV7-6 and TRBJ1-2; D ambiguous. The CDR3 has 13 residues. Germline V gene sequence: CDR1 SGHVS, CDR2 FNYEAQ. V lost 1 base and J 8 bases, leaving 11 bases between the germline ends.

This clone was detected a few times. The chain combines TRBV29-1 with TRBJ2-3, with TRBD2 identical over 8 bases. The CDR3 is 16 residues long. Germline V CDR1 and CDR2: SQVTM, ANQGSEA. V shed 4 bases, J shed 3 bases, and the junction held 12 bases outside the gene matches. CDR3 sequence reads: CSVGGAGAHITDTQYF. The CDR3 DNA follows: TGCAGCGTTGGGGGAGCGGGGGCCCACATTACAGATACGCAGTATTTT.

V usage is TRBV2 and J usage is TRBJ1-4; TRBD1 is a possible D gene (6 bases). Per germline, CDR1 SNHLY and CDR2 FYNNEI. Trimming removed 4 bases at V and 8 bases at J, with 20 bases between. The CDR3 length is 16 residues. The CDR3 is CASSASRGRAGEKLFF. The CDR3 nucleotides read TGTGCCAGCAGTGCGTCCAGGGGACGGGCTGGGGAAAAACTGTTTTTT.